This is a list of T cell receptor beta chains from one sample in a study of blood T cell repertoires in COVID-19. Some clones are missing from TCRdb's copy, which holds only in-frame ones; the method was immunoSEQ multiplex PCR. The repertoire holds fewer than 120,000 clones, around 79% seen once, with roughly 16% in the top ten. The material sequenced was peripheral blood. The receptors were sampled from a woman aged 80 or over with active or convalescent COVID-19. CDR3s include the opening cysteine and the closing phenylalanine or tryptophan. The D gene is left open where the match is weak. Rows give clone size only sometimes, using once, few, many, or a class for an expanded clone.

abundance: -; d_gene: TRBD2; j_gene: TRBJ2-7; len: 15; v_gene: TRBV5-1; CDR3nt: TGCGCCAGCAGCTTGGCCCGGGGGAGGGCCTACGAGCAGTACTTC; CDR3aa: CASSLARGRAYEQYF
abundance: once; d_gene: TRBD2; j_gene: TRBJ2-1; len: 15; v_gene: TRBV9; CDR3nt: TGTGCCAGCAGCGCCGGACTAGCGGGATACAATGAGCAGTTCTTC; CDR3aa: CASSAGLAGYNEQFF
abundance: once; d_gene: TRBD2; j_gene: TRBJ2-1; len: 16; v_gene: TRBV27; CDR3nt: TGTGCCAGCAGTTTATCCGGGGGGGATTTGAGCAATGAGCAGTTCTTC; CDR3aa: CASSLSGGDLSNEQFF
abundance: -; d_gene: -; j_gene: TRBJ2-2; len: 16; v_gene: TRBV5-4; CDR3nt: TGTGCCAGCAGCTTGGATTCCCTAGTTTACACCGGGGAGCTGTTTTTT; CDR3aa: CASSLDSLVYTGELFF
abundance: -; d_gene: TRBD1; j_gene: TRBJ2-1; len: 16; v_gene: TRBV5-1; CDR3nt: TGCGCCAGCAGCAGAGGGGGCGGCACATCCTACAATGAGCAGTTCTTC; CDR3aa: CASSRGGGTSYNEQFF
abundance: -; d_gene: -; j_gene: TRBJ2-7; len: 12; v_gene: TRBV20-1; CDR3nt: TGCAGTGCTAGTCAAACAGCCCACGAGCAGTACTTC; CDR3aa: CSASQTAHEQYF
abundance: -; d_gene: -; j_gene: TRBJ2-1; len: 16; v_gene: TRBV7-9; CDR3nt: TGTGCCAGCAGCCCGACAAAGGCCTACTCCTACAATGAGCAGTTCTTC; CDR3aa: CASSPTKAYSYNEQFF
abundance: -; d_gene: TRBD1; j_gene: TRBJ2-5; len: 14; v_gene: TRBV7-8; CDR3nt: TGTGCCAGCGCCGGGACAGGGGGGAAAGAGACCCAGTACTTC; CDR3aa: CASAGTGGKETQYF
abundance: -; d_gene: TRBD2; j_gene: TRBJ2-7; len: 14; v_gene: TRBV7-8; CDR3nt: TGTGCCAGCACCACGGGGCGCGGGAGGGGCGAGCAGTACTTC; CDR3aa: CASTTGRGRGEQYF
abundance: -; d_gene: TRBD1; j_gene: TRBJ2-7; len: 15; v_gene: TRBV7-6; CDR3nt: TGTGCCAGCAGCCTCGGGACAGGGGGCCTCTACGAGCAGTACTTC; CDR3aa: CASSLGTGGLYEQYF
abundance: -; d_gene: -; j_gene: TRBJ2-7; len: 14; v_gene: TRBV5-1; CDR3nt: TGCGCCAGCAGCTTGGCCCAGGGGTCGGGCGAGCAGTACTTC; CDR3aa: CASSLAQGSGEQYF
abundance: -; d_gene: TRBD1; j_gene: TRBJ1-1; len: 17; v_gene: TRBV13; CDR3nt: TGTGCCAGCAGCCCTCGAAAGCTAGGGGGCGCCGGGACTGAAGCTTTCTTT; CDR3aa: CASSPRKLGGAGTEAFF
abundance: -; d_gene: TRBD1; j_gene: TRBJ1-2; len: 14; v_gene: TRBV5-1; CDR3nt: TGCGCCAGCAGCCCAGTGACAGGGACCTATGGCTACACCTTC; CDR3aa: CASSPVTGTYGYTF
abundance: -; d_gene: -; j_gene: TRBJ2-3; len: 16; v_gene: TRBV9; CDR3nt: TGTGCCAGCAGCGTAGGGGCTAGCACTTACACAGATACGCAGTATTTT; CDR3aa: CASSVGASTYTDTQYF
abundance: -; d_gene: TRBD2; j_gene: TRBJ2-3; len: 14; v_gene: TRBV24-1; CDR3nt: TGTGCCACCAGTGGAGGCGGGGGGGTGGATACGCAGTATTTT; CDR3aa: CATSGGGGVDTQYF
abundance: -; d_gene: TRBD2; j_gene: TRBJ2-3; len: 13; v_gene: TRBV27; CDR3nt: TGTGCCAGCAGTGCTAGCGGGACCCGGCCGCAGTATTTT; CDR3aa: CASSASGTRPQYF
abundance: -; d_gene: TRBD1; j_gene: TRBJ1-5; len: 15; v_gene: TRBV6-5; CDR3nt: TGTGCCAGCAGTCCCCCGGACAGGTTCAATCAGCCCCAGCATTTT; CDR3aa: CASSPPDRFNQPQHF
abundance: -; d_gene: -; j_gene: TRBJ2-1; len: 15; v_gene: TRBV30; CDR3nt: TGTGCCTGGGACAGGACTAGGGAAACCTACAATGAGCAGTTCTTC; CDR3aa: CAWDRTRETYNEQFF
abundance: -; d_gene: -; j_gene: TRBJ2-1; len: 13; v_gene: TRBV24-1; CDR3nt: TGTGCCACCAGTGGACTAGACGAAAATGAGCAGTTCTTC; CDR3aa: CATSGLDENEQFF
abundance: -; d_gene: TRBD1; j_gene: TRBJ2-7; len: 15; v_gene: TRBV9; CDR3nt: TGTGCCAGCAGCCCCCGACAGGGGGCATGGGGGGAGCAGTACTTC; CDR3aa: CASSPRQGAWGEQYF
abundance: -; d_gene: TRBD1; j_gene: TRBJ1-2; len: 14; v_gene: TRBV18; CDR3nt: TGTGCCAGCTCACCACTGGGACAGGGGAGTCGCTACACCTTC; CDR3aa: CASSPLGQGSRYTF
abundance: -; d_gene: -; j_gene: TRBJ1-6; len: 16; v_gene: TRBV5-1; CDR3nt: TGCGCCAGCAGCAGGGACTCCTACTCCTATAATTCACCCCTCCACTTT; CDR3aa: CASSRDSYSYNSPLHF
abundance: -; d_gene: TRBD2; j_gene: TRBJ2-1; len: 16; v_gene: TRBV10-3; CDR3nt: TGTGCCATCAGGGGGACTAGCGGGAAGACCTACAATGAGCAGTTCTTC; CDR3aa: CAIRGTSGKTYNEQFF
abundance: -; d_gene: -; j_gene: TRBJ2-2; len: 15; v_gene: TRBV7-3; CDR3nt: TGTGCCAGCAGCACGGACGGGGATAACACCGGGGAGCTGTTTTTT; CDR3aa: CASSTDGDNTGELFF
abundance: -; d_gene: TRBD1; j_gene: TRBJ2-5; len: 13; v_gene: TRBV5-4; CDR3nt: TGTGCCAGCAGCTACAGGGGAACGGAGACCCAGTACTTC; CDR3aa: CASSYRGTETQYF
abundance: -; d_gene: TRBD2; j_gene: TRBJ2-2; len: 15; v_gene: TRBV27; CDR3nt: TGTGCCAGCAGTACTAGCGGGAGGGTCGGCGGGGAGCTGTTTTTT; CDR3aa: CASSTSGRVGGELFF
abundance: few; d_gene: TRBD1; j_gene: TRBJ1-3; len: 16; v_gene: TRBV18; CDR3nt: TGTGCCAGCTCACCCTCCGGGACAGGGAATTGGAACACCATATATTTT; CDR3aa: CASSPSGTGNWNTIYF
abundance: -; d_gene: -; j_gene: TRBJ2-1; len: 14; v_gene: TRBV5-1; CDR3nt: TGCGCCAGCAGCCAGGACGCGGGCAGCAATGAGCAGTTCTTC; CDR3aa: CASSQDAGSNEQFF
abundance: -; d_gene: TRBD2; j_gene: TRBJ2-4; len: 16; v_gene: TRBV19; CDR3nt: TGTGCCAGTAGTATAGTAGCGGGGCAAGCCAAAAACATTCAGTACTTC; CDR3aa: CASSIVAGQAKNIQYF
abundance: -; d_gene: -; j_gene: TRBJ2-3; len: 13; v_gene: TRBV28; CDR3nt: TGTGCAGTGGGGCGGGGCTTCACAGATACGCAGTATTTT; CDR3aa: CAVGRGFTDTQYF
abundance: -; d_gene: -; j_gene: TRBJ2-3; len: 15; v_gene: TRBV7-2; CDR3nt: TGTGCCAGCAGTTTACACTCAGGGTTAGGGGATACGCAGTATTTT; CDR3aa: CASSLHSGLGDTQYF
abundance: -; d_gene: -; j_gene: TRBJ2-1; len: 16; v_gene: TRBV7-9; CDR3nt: TGTGCCAGCAACGAAATTGGCGGGAAGTCCTACAATGAGCAGTTCTTC; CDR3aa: CASNEIGGKSYNEQFF
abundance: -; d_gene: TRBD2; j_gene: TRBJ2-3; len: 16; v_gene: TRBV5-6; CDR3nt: TGTGCCAGCAGTCCCGATATAGCGGGAGCCACAGATACGCAGTATTTT; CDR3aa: CASSPDIAGATDTQYF
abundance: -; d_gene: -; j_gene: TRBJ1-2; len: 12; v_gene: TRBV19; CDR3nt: TGTGCCAGTAAAGACAGGAACTATGGCTACACCTTC; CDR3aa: CASKDRNYGYTF
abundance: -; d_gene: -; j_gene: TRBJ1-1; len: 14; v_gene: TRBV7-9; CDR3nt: TGTGCCAGCAGCTTTCAGGGGATAGGCACTGAAGCTTTCTTT; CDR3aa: CASSFQGIGTEAFF
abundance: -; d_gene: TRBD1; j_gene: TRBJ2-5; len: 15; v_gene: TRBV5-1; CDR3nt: TGCGCCAGCAGCAAGGGACAGGGGGCTTTGGAGACCCAGTACTTC; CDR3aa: CASSKGQGALETQYF
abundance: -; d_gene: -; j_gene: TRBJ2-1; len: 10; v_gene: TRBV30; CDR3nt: TGTGCCTGCTTATACAATGAGCAGTTCTTC; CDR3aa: CACLYNEQFF
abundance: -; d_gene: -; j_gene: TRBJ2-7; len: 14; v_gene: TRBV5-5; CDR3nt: TGTGCCAGCAGCTTGAGGACAGCACTTTACGAGCAGTACTTC; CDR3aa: CASSLRTALYEQYF
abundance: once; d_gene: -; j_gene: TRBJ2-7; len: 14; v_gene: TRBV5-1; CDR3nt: TGCGCCAGCAGCTTGGAGGTCCCGATCGGGGAGCAGTACTTC; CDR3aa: CASSLEVPIGEQYF
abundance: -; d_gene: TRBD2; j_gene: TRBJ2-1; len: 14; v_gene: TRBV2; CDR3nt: TGTGCCAGCACTGACCTAGCGGGAGTCTCTGAGCAGTTCTTC; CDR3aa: CASTDLAGVSEQFF
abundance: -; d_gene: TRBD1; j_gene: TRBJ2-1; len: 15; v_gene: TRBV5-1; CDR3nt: TGCGCCAGCAAAACTTCGGGACAGAGTTACAATGAGCAGTTCTTC; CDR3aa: CASKTSGQSYNEQFF
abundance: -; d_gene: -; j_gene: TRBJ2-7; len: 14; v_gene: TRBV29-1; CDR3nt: TGCAGCGTTACCGCCTGGGACACCAACTACGAGCAGTACTTC; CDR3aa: CSVTAWDTNYEQYF
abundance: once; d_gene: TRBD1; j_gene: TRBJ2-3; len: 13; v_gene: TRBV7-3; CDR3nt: TGTGCCAGCAGCTCCCAGGGGGCAGATACGCAGTATTTT; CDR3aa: CASSSQGADTQYF
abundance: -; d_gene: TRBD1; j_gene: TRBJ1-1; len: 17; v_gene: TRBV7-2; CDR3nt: TGTGCCAGCAGCTTCAGAGGGTCCGGGACAGGAAAAGTTGAAGCTTTCTTT; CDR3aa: CASSFRGSGTGKVEAFF
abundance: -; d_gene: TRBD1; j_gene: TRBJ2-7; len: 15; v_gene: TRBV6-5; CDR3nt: TGTGCCAGCAGTAAACCGGGACAGGGATCGTCCGAGCAGTACTTC; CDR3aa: CASSKPGQGSSEQYF
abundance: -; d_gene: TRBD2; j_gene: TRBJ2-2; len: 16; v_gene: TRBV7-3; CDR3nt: TGTGCCAGCAGCTTATTCGTGGGAGGGGTAACCGGGGAGCTGTTTTTT; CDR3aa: CASSLFVGGVTGELFF
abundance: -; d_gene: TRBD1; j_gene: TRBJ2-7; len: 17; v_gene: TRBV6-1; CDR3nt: TGTGCCAGCAGCGAATTCGCCACCGGGACAGCTACCTACGAGCAGTACTTC; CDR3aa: CASSEFATGTATYEQYF
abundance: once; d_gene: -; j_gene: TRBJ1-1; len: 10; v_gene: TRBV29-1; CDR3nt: TGCAGCGTTGTAAACACTGAAGCTTTCTTT; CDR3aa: CSVVNTEAFF
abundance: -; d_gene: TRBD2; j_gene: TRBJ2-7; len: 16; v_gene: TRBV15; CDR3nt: TGTGCCACCAGCAGAGAGGGTCTAGCGGGAGCCTACGAGCAGTACTTC; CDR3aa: CATSREGLAGAYEQYF
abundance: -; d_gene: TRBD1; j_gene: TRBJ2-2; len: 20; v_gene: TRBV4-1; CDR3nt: TGCGCCAGCAGCCAAAGAGCAATATGGGGACAGGGAATGTCCACCGGGGAGCTGTTTTTT; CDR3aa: CASSQRAIWGQGMSTGELFF
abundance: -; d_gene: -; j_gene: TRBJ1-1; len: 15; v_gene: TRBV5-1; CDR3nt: TGCGCCAGCAGGAAGTTGTCCGGGGGGAACACTGAAGCTTTCTTT; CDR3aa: CASRKLSGGNTEAFF
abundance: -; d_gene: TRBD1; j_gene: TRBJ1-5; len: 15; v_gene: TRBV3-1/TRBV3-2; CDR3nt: TGTGCCAGCAGCCGGGGGGGACAGGGGAGTCAGCCCCAGCATTTT; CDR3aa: CASSRGGQGSQPQHF